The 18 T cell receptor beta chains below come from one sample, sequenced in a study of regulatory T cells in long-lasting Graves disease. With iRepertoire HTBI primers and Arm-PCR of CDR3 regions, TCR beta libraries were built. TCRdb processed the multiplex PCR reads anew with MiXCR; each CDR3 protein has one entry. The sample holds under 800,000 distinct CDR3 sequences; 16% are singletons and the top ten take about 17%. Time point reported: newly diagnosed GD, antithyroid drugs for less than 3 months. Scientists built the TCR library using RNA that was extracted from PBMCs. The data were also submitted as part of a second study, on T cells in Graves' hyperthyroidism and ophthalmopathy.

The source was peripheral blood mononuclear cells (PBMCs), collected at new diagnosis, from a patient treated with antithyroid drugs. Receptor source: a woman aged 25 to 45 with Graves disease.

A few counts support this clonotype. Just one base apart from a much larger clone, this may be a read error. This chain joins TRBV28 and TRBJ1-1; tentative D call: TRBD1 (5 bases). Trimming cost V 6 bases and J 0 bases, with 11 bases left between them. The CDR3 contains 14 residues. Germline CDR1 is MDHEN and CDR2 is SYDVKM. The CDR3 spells CASRVQEVNTEAFF. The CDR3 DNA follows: TGTGCCAGCAGGGTACAGGAAGTGAACACTGAAGCTTTCTTT.

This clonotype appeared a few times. CDR3 region: CATSDLDRSTGELFF. CDR3 in DNA: TGTGCCACCAGTGACCTTGACAGGTCCACCGGGGAGCTGTTTTTT. The chain combines TRBV24-1 with TRBJ2-2; tentatively, D is TRBD1 (6 bases). Trimming pared 4 bases from V and 4 bases from J, leaving 12 bases between. The germline V gene encodes CDR1 KGHDR and CDR2 SFDVKD. The CDR3 length is 15 residues.

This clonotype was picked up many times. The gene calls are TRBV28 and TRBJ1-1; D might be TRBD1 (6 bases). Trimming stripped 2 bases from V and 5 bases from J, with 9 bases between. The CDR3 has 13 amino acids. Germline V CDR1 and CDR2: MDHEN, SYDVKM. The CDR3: CASSLQGRTEAFF. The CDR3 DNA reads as TGTGCCAGCAGTTTACAGGGGAGAACTGAAGCTTTCTTT.

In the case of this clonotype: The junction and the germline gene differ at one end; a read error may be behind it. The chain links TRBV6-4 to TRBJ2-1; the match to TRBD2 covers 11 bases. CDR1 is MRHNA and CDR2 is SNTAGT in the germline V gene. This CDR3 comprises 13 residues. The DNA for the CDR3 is TGTGCCAGCAGTGACTCACTAGCGGGAGCCATGATCTTC. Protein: CASSDSLAGAMIF.

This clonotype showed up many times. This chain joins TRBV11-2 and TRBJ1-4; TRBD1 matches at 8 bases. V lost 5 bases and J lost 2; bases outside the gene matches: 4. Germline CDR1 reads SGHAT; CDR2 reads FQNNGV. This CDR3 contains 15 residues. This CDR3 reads CASSGQGTTNEKLFF. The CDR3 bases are TGTGCCAGCAGCGGACAGGGAACGACTAATGAAAAACTGTTTTTT.

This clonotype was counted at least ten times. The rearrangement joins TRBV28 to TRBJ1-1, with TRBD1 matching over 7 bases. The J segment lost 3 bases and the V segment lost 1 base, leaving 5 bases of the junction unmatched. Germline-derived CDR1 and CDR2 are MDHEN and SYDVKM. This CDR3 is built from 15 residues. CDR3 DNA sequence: TGTGCCAGCAGTTTATATCCAGGGGGGCACACTGAAGCTTTCTTT. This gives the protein CASSLYPGGHTEAFF.

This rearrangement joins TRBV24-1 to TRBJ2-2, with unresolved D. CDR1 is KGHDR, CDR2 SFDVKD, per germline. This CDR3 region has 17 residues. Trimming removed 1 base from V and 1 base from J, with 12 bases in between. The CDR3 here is CATSDFEGRENTGELFF. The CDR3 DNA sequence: TGTGCCACCAGTGATTTTGAAGGAAGGGAGAACACCGGGGAGCTGTTTTTT.

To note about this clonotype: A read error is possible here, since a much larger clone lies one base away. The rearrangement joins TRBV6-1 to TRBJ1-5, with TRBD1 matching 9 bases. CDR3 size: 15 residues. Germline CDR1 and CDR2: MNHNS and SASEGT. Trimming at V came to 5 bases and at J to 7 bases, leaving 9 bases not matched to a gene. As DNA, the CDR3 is TGTGCCAGCAGTCAAGGGGGGACAGGGCCCCAGCCCCAGCATTTT. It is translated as CASSQGGTGPQPQHF.

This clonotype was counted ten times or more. The CDR3 loop is CASSPAGSSVNTQYF. The CDR3 coding sequence is TGTGCCAGCAGTCCCGCGGGAAGTAGTGTCAATACGCAGTATTTT. V usage is TRBV6-1 and J usage is TRBJ2-3; tentative D call: TRBD2 (6 bases). Germline V gene data show CDR1 as MNHNS and CDR2 as SASEGT. CDR3 length: 15 residues. Trimming removed 5 bases at V and 7 bases at J, with 19 bases between.

CDR3 in DNA: TGTGCCAGCAGCCCTGGACAGAAGGTGAAAGCGAGACCCCTCCACTTT. Protein: CASSPGQKVKARPLHF. The chain is built from TRBV12-3 or TRBV12-4 and TRBJ1-6; D may be TRBD1 (6 bases). The CDR3 sequence is 16 residues long. Trimming shortened V by 6 bases and J by 12 bases, and 24 bases separated the two germline ends.

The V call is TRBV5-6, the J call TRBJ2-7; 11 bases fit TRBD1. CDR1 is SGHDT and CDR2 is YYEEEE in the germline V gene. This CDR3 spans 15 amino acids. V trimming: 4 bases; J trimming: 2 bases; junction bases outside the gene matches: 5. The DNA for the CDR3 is TGTGCCAGCAGCCTGGGACAGGGGGTCCCCTACGAGCAGTACTTC. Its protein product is CASSLGQGVPYEQYF.

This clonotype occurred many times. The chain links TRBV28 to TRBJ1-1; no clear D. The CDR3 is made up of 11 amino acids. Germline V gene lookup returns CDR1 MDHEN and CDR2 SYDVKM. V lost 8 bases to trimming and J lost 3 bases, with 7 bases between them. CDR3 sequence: CASWQYTEAFF. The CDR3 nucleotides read TGTGCCAGCTGGCAGTACACTGAAGCTTTCTTT.

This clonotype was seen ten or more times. The CDR3 DNA sequence: TGTGCCATCAACCTGGCTCCGCAAGAGACCCAGTACTTC. Amino acids: CAINLAPQETQYF. The chain joins TRBV10-3 to TRBJ2-5; D gene ambiguous. The germline V gene has CDR1 ENHRY and CDR2 SYGVKD. The V gene lost 7 bases and the J gene lost 2 bases, with 11 bases spanning the gap. The length of the CDR3 is 13 residues.

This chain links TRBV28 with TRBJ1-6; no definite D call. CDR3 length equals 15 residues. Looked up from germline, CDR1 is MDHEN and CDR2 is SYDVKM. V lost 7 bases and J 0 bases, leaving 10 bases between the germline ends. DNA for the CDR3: TGTGCCAGCAATAGCGGTAGCTCCTATAATTCACCCCTCCACTTT. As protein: CASNSGSSYNSPLHF.

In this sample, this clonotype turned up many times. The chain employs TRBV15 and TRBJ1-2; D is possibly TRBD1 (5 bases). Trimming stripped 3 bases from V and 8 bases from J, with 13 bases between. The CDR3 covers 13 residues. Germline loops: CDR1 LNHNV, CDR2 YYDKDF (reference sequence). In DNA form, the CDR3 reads TGTGCCACCAGCAGCCAACAGGAGGTGGGCTACACCTTC. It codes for CATSSQQEVGYTF.

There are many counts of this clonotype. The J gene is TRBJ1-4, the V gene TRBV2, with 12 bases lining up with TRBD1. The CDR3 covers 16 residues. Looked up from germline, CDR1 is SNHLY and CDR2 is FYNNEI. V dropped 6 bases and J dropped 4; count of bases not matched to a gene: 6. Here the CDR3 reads CASSPGQGAINEKLFF. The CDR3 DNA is TGTGCCAGCAGCCCGGGACAGGGGGCCATTAATGAAAAACTGTTTTTT.

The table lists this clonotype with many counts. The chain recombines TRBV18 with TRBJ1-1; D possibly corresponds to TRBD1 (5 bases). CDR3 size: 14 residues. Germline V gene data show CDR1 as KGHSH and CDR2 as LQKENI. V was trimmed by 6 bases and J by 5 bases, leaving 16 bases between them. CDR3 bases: TGTGCCAGCTCCCTTTCAGGGAGATCAACTGAAGCTTTCTTT. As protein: CASSLSGRSTEAFF.

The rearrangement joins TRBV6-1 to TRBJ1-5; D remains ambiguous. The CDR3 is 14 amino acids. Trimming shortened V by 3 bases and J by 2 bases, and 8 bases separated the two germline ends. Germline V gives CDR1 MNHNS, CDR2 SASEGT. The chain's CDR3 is CASSDRRRNQPQHF. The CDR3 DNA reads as TGTGCCAGCAGTGACCGGCGCCGCAATCAGCCCCAGCATTTT.